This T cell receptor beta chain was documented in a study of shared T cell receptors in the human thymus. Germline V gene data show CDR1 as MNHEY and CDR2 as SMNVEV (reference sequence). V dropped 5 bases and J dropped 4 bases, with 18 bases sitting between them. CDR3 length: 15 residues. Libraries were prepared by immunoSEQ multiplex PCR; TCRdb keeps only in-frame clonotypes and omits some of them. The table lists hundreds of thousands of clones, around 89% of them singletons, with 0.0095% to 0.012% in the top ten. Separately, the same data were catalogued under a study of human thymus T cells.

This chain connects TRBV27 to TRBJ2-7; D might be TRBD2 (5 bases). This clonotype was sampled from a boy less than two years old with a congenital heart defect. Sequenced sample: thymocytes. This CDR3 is CASSPTSGTPYEQYF. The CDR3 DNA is TGTGCCAGCAGTCCCACCAGCGGCACCCCGTACGAGCAGTACTTC.